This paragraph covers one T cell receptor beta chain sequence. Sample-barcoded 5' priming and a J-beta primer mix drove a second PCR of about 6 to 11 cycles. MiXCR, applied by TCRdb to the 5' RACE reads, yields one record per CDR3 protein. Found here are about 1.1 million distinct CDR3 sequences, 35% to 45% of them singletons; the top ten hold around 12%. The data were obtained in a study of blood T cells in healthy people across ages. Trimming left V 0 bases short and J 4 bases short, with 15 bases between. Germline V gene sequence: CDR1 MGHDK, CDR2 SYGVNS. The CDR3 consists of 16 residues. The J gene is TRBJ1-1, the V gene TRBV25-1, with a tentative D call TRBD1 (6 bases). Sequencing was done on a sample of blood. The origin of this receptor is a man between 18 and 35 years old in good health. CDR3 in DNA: TGTGCCAGCAGTGAATATATGGGAGGGGGGGGCACTGAAGCTTTCTTT. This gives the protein CASSEYMGGGGTEAFF.